This TCR beta chain was retrieved from a study of CD8+ T cells in alopecia areata. Turning to the study itself: The SALT score measured affected scalp surface percentage in treated patients.

The sequencing template was cDNA reverse transcribed from extracted RNA. TCRdb's table, derived via immunoSEQ multiplex PCR, lists solely in-frame clones and lacks some. The sample holds 150,000 or so clones; about three fifths are singletons and the top ten take approximately 16%. As for treatment: oral pan-JAK inhibitor, 5-10 mg twice daily. The sequencing used CD4+ T cells sorted from blood, collected between weeks 55 and 65, from a patient treated with tofacitinib. The clonotype comes from a human donor with alopecia areata.

CDR3: CASSRTGPDTQYF. In DNA form, the CDR3 reads TGTGCCAGCAGCCGCACAGGGCCCGATACGCAGTATTTT. V usage is TRBV7-6 and J usage is TRBJ2-3; D might be TRBD1 (6 bases). V gave up 5 bases and J gave up 6 bases, with 12 bases separating them. The length of the CDR3 is 13 residues. CDR1 is SGHVS and CDR2 is FNYEAQ in the germline V gene.